The source of this T cell receptor (beta chain) is a study of cytomegalovirus exposure and HLA in healthy donors. The CDR3 extends over 15 amino acids. From germline, CDR1 is MNHEY and CDR2 SMNVEV (reference sequence). The germline V and J ends were trimmed by 5 bases and 0 bases, with 8 bases remaining between them. Primers included in the PCR were 60 Vbeta and 13 Jbeta primers. The protocol was immunoSEQ multiplex PCR, while the TCRdb copy is restricted to in-frame clones and leaves out a portion. The table records 180,000 or so clones, about 80% of them present only once. The chain is built from TRBV27 and TRBJ2-6; a possible D gene is TRBD2 (5 bases). Sequenced input: PBMCs. The sequence was obtained from a woman in her 30s in good health and CMV-seropositive. CDR3 nucleotides: TGTGCCAGCAGTACGGGGAGCTCTGGGGCCAACGTCCTGACTTTC. Its translation is CASSTGSSGANVLTF.